This T cell receptor (beta chain) is drawn from a study of blood T cell repertoires in COVID-19. CDR1 KGHSH and CDR2 LQKENI come from the germline V gene. The CDR3 has 14 residues. The V end was cut by 3 bases, the J end by 0 bases, with 6 bases between. Seattle participants joined during active infection and were tracked over time. In the authors' methods: Amplification from reference gene primers served as the basis for estimated nucleated cell counts. Only in-frame clones appear in the TCRdb table, and some are missing; sequencing was by immunoSEQ multiplex PCR. That table is the source of V, J and clone size, and D and trimming were worked out from the DNA. This sample carries about 180,000 clones, around 83% of them seen once, and the ten largest clones take around 8%.

V is TRBV18 and J is TRBJ1-5; D is unresolved. The receptor comes from a woman aged 70-85 years with COVID-19, enrolled during active disease. Sequenced sample: peripheral blood. CDR3 DNA sequence: TGTGCCAGCTCACCCGTAGATAGCAATCAGCCCCAGCATTTT. Translation: CASSPVDSNQPQHF.